This T cell receptor (beta chain) was found in a study of blood T cell repertoires in COVID-19. Study context: The origin of the acute and convalescent COVID-19 samples was the United States, Italy and Spain. In each case, the material was cDNA or gDNA derived from T cells, B-cell-depleted T cells, or PBMCs.

Per germline, CDR1 MNHNY and CDR2 SVGAGI (reference sequence). The CDR3 sequence is 14 residues long. Trimming took off 7 bases at V and 5 bases at J, with 18 bases between the two ends. As originally analysed: Reference gene primer amplification gave nucleated cell count estimates. Sequencing was performed with immunoSEQ multiplex PCR; in TCRdb, only in-frame clones are kept and a portion is missing. That table furnishes V, J and clone size, whereas the DNA furnished D and trimming. The sample has 80,000 or so clones, roughly 80% seen once; the top ten hold 30% to 45%. The TCR comes from a woman in her seventies with acute or convalescent COVID-19. This rearrangement joins TRBV6-6 to TRBJ2-7; D is perhaps TRBD2 (6 bases). Input material: peripheral blood. The CDR3 here is CASIPRESRDEQYF. CDR3 DNA: TGTGCCAGCATCCCCCGGGAGAGTCGGGACGAGCAGTACTTC.